These 28 T cell receptor beta chains share one sample of origin, sequenced in a study of neurological immune-mediated disorders. The time point is: longitudinal time-point 3. TCRdb called the 5' RACE reads again in MiXCR, with one record for every CDR3 protein. This table holds about 81,000 distinct CDR3 sequences, around 4.7% found once. The sample taken for sequencing was PBMCs. The receptor set was obtained from a woman aged 60-75 years with multiple sclerosis.

The table lists this clonotype with a few counts. V is TRBV12-3 or TRBV12-4 and J is TRBJ2-2; maybe TRBD2 (7 bases). The V end was cut by 7 bases, the J end by 0 bases, with 12 bases between. The CDR3 has 15 residues. This chain's CDR3 is CASTPGGANTGELFF. DNA of the CDR3: TGTGCCAGCACCCCGGGGGGCGCGAACACCGGGGAGCTGTTTTTT.

This clonotype was observed at least ten times. The chain combines TRBV12-3 or TRBV12-4 with TRBJ2-2, with TRBD1 matching 8 bases. CDR3 length: 13 residues. The junction had 5 bases not matched to a gene; V was cut back by 6 bases and J by 8 bases. The CDR3 nucleotides read TGTGCCAGCAGCCAAGACAGGGGAGGGGAGCTGTTTTTT. Amino acid sequence: CASSQDRGGELFF.

This clonotype was seen at least ten times. This chain connects TRBV6-1 to TRBJ2-1; D assignment may be TRBD1 or TRBD2 (6 bases each). The length of the CDR3 is 13 residues. Germline V gene data show CDR1 as MNHNS and CDR2 as SASEGT. Between the trimmed V and J ends, which lost 7 bases and 9 bases, there was a span of 16 bases. The CDR3 loop reads CASNWSGAVEQFF. In DNA form, the CDR3 reads TGTGCCAGCAATTGGTCGGGGGCGGTTGAGCAGTTCTTC.

V and J are TRBV30 and TRBJ1-2, with unresolved D. The CDR3 covers 14 residues. Germline V gives CDR1 GTSNPN, CDR2 SVGIG (reference sequence). V was pared by 0 bases and J by 4 bases, with 12 bases between. The CDR3 DNA sequence: TGTGCCTGGAGTGTCATTCCCTTGGGCTATGGCTACACCTTC. It yields the protein CAWSVIPLGYGYTF.

This clonotype occurred many times. The chain links TRBV20-1 to TRBJ2-7, with TRBD1 identical over 8 bases. CDR1 is DFQATT and CDR2 is SNEGSKA in the germline V gene (reference sequence). There are 13 residues in the CDR3. V shed 3 bases, J shed 3 bases, and the junction held 4 bases outside the gene matches. CDR3 sequence reads: CSARDRALYEQYF. CDR3 in DNA: TGCAGTGCTAGGGACAGGGCCCTCTACGAGCAGTACTTC.

This clonotype was found many times. The chain joins TRBV18 to TRBJ1-4; a weak D match, TRBD1 (5 bases). Germline V lookup: CDR1 KGHSH, CDR2 LQKENI. The CDR3 has 14 amino acids. The ends were cut back, 5 bases at V and 3 bases at J, with 10 bases in the middle. CDR3 DNA: TGTGCCAGCTCAACCGGGACGGCTAATGAAAAACTGTTTTTT. Translated, it gives CASSTGTANEKLFF.

About this clonotype itself: It may be a read error: a sequence one base away is much more abundant. This chain uses TRBV15 with TRBJ2-3; TRBD2 matches 7 bases. Germline V CDR1 and CDR2: LNHNV, YYDKDF (reference sequence). The V gene end was trimmed by 3 bases and the J gene end by 7 bases; junction bases not matched to a gene: 13. The CDR3 has 16 residues. Here the CDR3 reads CATSRAGEGSINTQYF. For the CDR3, the DNA is TGTGCCACCAGCAGGGCTGGGGAGGGCTCCATAAATACGCAGTATTTT.

This clonotype was detected many times. The gene calls are TRBV5-1 and TRBJ2-5, with 8 bases matching TRBD1. The V and J ends lost 3 bases and 3 bases, in that order; junction bases with no gene match: 10. This CDR3 spans 16 amino acids. Germline V lookup: CDR1 SGHRS, CDR2 YFSETQ. The CDR3 nucleotides read TGCGCCAGCAGCTACGGACAGGGAAGCCCAGAAGAGACCCAGTACTTC. As protein: CASSYGQGSPEETQYF.

This clonotype was seen ten or more times. CDR3 in amino acids: CASGPVYQETQYF. The CDR3 DNA sequence: TGTGCCAGCGGTCCAGTGTACCAAGAGACCCAGTACTTC. The chain carries TRBV6-6 and TRBJ2-5; D call uncertain. The CDR3 is 13 amino acids. CDR1 is MNHNY, CDR2 SVGAGI, per germline (reference sequence). The V end was cut by 8 bases, the J end by 0 bases, with 10 bases between.

This clonotype was seen at least ten times. The gene calls are TRBV11-2 and TRBJ1-1; a weak D match, TRBD1 (6 bases). Germline loops: CDR1 SGHAT, CDR2 FQNNGV. There are 13 residues in the CDR3. The V and J ends lost 2 bases and 5 bases respectively, with 9 bases between them. Written as DNA, the CDR3 is TGTGCCAGCAGCTTAAAAGGGGGGACTGAAGCTTTCTTT. Translating it yields CASSLKGGTEAFF.

In this sample, this clonotype turned up many times. The J gene is TRBJ2-5, the V gene TRBV20-1; D possibly corresponds to TRBD1 (6 bases). Germline-derived CDR1 and CDR2 are DFQATT and SNEGSKA (reference sequence). The CDR3 loop spans 13 amino acids. V shed 4 bases and J shed 0 bases, with 9 bases lying between them. CDR3 sequence reads: CSAITGNQETQYF. The CDR3 bases are TGCAGTGCTATTACAGGGAACCAAGAGACCCAGTACTTC.

Turning to this clonotype: A much bigger clone sits one base away, suggesting this may be a read error. This chain links TRBV5-1 with TRBJ1-2; TRBD1 agrees at 11 bases. Germline V gene data show CDR1 as SGHRS and CDR2 as YFSETQ. The CDR3 is 14 residues long. The V and J ends lost 4 bases and 5 bases, in that order; junction bases with no gene match: 4. Here the CDR3 reads CASSLGQGVYGYTF. The CDR3 coding sequence is TGCGCCAGCAGCCTGGGACAGGGGGTGTATGGCTACACCTTC.

This clonotype came up a few times. The chain employs TRBV11-2 and TRBJ1-1, with TRBD1 identical over 7 bases. The germline gives CDR1 SGHAT, CDR2 FQNNGV. CDR3 length: 15 amino acids. V lost 0 bases and J lost 8; bases outside the gene matches: 9. The CDR3 region is CASSLEWRQGDEAFF. DNA for the CDR3: TGTGCCAGCAGCTTAGAATGGCGACAGGGAGACGAAGCTTTCTTT.

This clonotype was seen repeatedly, ten times or more. The chain recombines TRBV28 with TRBJ2-7; a weak D match, TRBD1 (5 bases). The germline V gene has CDR1 MDHEN and CDR2 SYDVKM. V was shortened by 6 bases and J by 2 bases, with 11 bases between the two germline ends. The CDR3 runs 13 residues. The CDR3 is CASRLQGPYEQYF. DNA of the CDR3: TGTGCCAGCAGGCTCCAGGGTCCCTACGAGCAGTACTTC.

This clonotype showed up many times. The chain has TRBV7-9 and TRBJ2-3, with D perhaps TRBD1 (6 bases). The CDR3 covers 14 residues. With 7 bases removed from V and 1 base from J, the gap between germline ends came to 12 bases. The V gene's germline CDR1 is SEHNR and CDR2 FQNEAQ (reference sequence). CDR3 region: CASKSPGGTDTQYF. CDR3 in DNA: TGTGCCAGCAAATCCCCAGGGGGCACAGATACGCAGTATTTT. Looking up the rest from reference TRBV7-9 and TRBJ2-3 gives the full variable domain: DTGVSQNPRHKITKRGQNVTFRCDPISEHNRLYWYRQTLGQGPEFLTYFQNEAQLEKSRLLSDRFSAERPKGSFSTLEIQRTEQGDSAMYLCASKSPGGTDTQYFGPGTRLTVL.

This clonotype was picked up many times. The chain has TRBV28 and TRBJ2-2, with D possibly matching TRBD1 (5 bases). The CDR3 has 14 amino acids. CDR1 is MDHEN and CDR2 is SYDVKM in the germline V gene. Trimming took 8 bases from V and 1 from J, leaving 11 bases between them. The CDR3 sequence is CASQGRGNTGELFF. CDR3 coding DNA: TGTGCCAGCCAGGGTAGGGGGAACACCGGGGAGCTGTTTTTT.

This clonotype appeared many times. V is TRBV20-1 and J is TRBJ1-6, with 8 bases identical to TRBD1. The CDR3 totals 19 residues. The V segment lost 0 bases and the J segment 0 bases; nucleotides outside the gene matches: 10. Germline V gene lookup returns CDR1 DFQATT and CDR2 SNEGSKA (reference sequence). CDR3 residues: CSARDLRQGTSSYNSPLHF. The CDR3 nucleotides are TGCAGTGCTAGAGATCTACGACAGGGGACGAGCTCCTATAATTCACCCCTCCACTTT.

In this sample, this clonotype turned up many times. The chain has TRBV7-9 and TRBJ2-7; no definite D call. The CDR3 covers 13 residues. The ends were cut back, 5 bases at V and 4 bases at J, with 12 bases in the middle. Germline V gives CDR1 SEHNR, CDR2 FQNEAQ (reference sequence). This chain's CDR3 is CASSIPGGYEQYF. The CDR3 nucleotides are TGTGCCAGCAGCATCCCCGGCGGATACGAGCAGTACTTC.

This clonotype was seen ten or more times. The chain is built from TRBV7-9 and TRBJ2-1; TRBD1 agrees at 8 bases. J lost 0 bases, V lost 5 bases, and 15 bases had no gene match. The CDR3 has 19 residues. Germline V gives CDR1 SEHNR, CDR2 FQNEAQ (reference sequence). CDR3 DNA: TGTGCCAGCAGCGGACGACAGGGGTCGGTATCAAGCTCCTACAATGAGCAGTTCTTC. Translation gives CASSGRQGSVSSSYNEQFF.

This clonotype was seen ten or more times. V and J are TRBV28 and TRBJ1-3; D is unresolved. The CDR3 is made up of 15 amino acids. V was shortened by 3 bases and J by 4 bases, with 13 bases between the two germline ends. Germline CDR1 reads MDHEN; CDR2 reads SYDVKM. The CDR3: CASSFGGPGGNTIYF. The CDR3 coding sequence is TGTGCCAGCAGTTTCGGCGGTCCGGGGGGAAACACCATATATTTT.

This clonotype was seen ten or more times. The J gene is TRBJ2-1, the V gene TRBV7-8, with TRBD1 matching 8 bases. Germline trimming cut 2 bases from V and 4 bases from J; bases unmatched to any gene: 7. The CDR3 is 16 amino acids. The V gene's germline CDR1 is SGHVS and CDR2 FQNEAQ. The CDR3 DNA sequence: TGTGCCAGCAGCTTATTACGGACAGGGCGGTACAATGAGCAGTTCTTC. Amino acid sequence: CASSLLRTGRYNEQFF.

This clonotype was counted ten times or more. This chain connects TRBV7-8 to TRBJ2-7; D possibly uses TRBD1 or TRBD2 (5 bases each). CDR1 and CDR2 from the germline V gene are SGHVS and FQNEAQ. This CDR3 spans 14 amino acids. V lost 2 bases, J lost 3 bases, and 11 bases lay in between. The CDR3 is CASSLQGEGYEQYF. The CDR3 coding sequence is TGTGCCAGCAGCTTACAGGGAGAAGGCTACGAGCAGTACTTC.

This clonotype was seen ten or more times. The CDR3 DNA reads TGCGCCAGCAGTGGAGGCCACCCACCGTACCAAGAGACCCAGTACTTC. It is translated as CASSGGHPPYQETQYF. The chain is built from TRBV10-1 and TRBJ2-5; unclear D gene. Germline CDR1 and CDR2: WNHNN and SYGVQD (reference sequence). The CDR3 is 16 amino acids. V lost 4 bases and J 0 bases, leaving 15 bases between the germline ends.

This clonotype showed up many times. The rearrangement links TRBV12-3 or TRBV12-4 to TRBJ2-3, with a possible D match to TRBD1 (6 bases). The CDR3 covers 16 residues. Trimming stripped 1 base from V and 2 bases from J, with 13 bases between. The CDR3 sequence is CASSLEGRGITDTQYF. Written as DNA, the CDR3 is TGTGCCAGCAGTTTAGAAGGCAGGGGAATCACAGATACGCAGTATTTT.

This clonotype was detected many times. The chain links TRBV12-3 or TRBV12-4 to TRBJ2-3, with D possibly being TRBD1 (5 bases). The CDR3 loop spans 14 amino acids. The germline V and J ends were trimmed by 11 bases and 7 bases, with 22 bases remaining between them. The CDR3 coding sequence is TGTGCCGTCGAAATACCTAGGGGCTCTCATACGCAGTATTTT. Its translation: CAVEIPRGSHTQYF.

In this sample, this clonotype turned up many times. This CDR3 reads CSASRGAGPQHF. CDR3 coding DNA: TGCAGTGCTAGCAGAGGGGCCGGGCCCCAGCATTTT. The gene calls are TRBV20-1 and TRBJ1-5; D perhaps matches TRBD1 (5 bases). The CDR3 runs to 12 residues. Germline V lookup: CDR1 DFQATT, CDR2 SNEGSKA (reference sequence). V dropped 3 bases and J dropped 9 bases, with 12 bases sitting between them.

This clonotype was recorded many times. This rearrangement joins TRBV4-2 to TRBJ2-1; 15 bases match TRBD2. The CDR3 covers 18 residues. Trimming cost V 1 base and J 2 bases; bases outside gene matches: 3. Germline values: CDR1 LGHNA, CDR2 YNFKEQ. The CDR3 nucleotides read TGTGCCAGCAGCCAAGGGACTAGCGGGGGGGCCGCCTACAATGAGCAGTTCTTC. Its translation is CASSQGTSGGAAYNEQFF.

V is TRBV11-3 and J is TRBJ2-1; TRBD1 matches 7 bases. This CDR3 is 16 amino acids long. Germline values: CDR1 SGHNT, CDR2 YENEEA. The junction had 9 bases not matched to a gene; V was cut back by 5 bases and J by 2 bases. The CDR3 DNA is TGTGCCAGCAGCGCCCGACAGGGATCTACCTACAATGAGCAGTTCTTC. It is translated as CASSARQGSTYNEQFF.